This T cell receptor beta chain was recorded in a study of blood T cell repertoires in COVID-19. As for the study in general: The study drew acute and convalescent COVID-19 samples from the United States, Italy and Spain.

TCRdb's copy holds only in-frame clones and misses some; the assay was immunoSEQ multiplex PCR. Of some 300,000 clones detected, 85% to 90% appear once; the ten largest clones hold about 1%. One Seattle source followed patients from active infection through their disease course. This TCR derives from a woman aged 35 to 49 with COVID-19, enrolled during active disease. Sample: peripheral blood.

The CDR3 loop is CASSVAGQGRELFF. CDR3 nucleotides: TGTGCCAGCAGCGTAGCGGGACAGGGAAGGGAGCTGTTTTTT. The chain joins TRBV9 to TRBJ2-2; 9 nucleotides agree with TRBD1. J was trimmed by 9 bases and V by 0 bases; bases with no gene match: 3. The V gene's germline CDR1 is SGDLS and CDR2 YYNGEE. This CDR3 has 14 residues.